A selection of T cell receptor beta chains follows, all from one sample in a study of human T cells and chemical hapten exposure. TCRdb redid the calling of the RACE reads with MiXCR, one entry per CDR3 protein. The sample gives about 65,000 distinct CDR3 sequences, under 7.5% of which show up once; around 3.4% is in the top ten. The sample was whole blood. Receptors originate from a female donor in good health. Some clones in this sample may be carry-over from other donors' samples. The CDR3 runs from the conserved cysteine through the conserved F or W. The D gene is left open where the match is weak. Some rows mark clone size as missing; the rest say once, few, many or name a class of expanded clone.

>.|TRBJ1-4|TRBV28|many
TGTGCCAGCAGTATCCCCGGGACCCGTGCGGAAAAACTGTTTTTT
CASSIPGTRAEKLFF
>.|TRBJ1-1|TRBV6-5|many
TGTGCCAGCAGTTACTCCGGGACCTTGAACACTGAAGCTTTCTTT
CASSYSGTLNTEAFF
>.|TRBJ2-1|TRBV25-1|.
TGTGCCAGCAGTGAAGAGGTCCGGGGAAGCTCCTACAATGAGCAGTTCTTC
CASSEEVRGSSYNEQFF
>TRBD2|TRBJ2-7|TRBV28|few
TGTGCCAGCGGACGACTAGCGGGAGGTCACGAGCAGTACTTC
CASGRLAGGHEQYF
>.|TRBJ2-7|TRBV6-6|many
TGTGCCAGCAGTTCAGGGCCCACCGGGTTGGGCGAGCAGTACTTC
CASSSGPTGLGEQYF
>.|TRBJ2-3|TRBV29-1|many
TGCAGCGTTGTAGGCAAACAACGCACAGATACGCAGTATTTT
CSVVGKQRTDTQYF
>.|TRBJ2-1|TRBV9|many
TGTGCCAGCAGCGTAGCGGCTAGTTGGGGTGGCGAGCAGTTCTTC
CASSVAASWGGEQFF
>.|TRBJ2-3|TRBV3-1|.
TGTGCCAGCAGCCCCATTTTTCGAACAGATACGCAGTATTTT
CASSPIFRTDTQYF
>TRBD1|TRBJ2-5|TRBV5-1|many
TGCGCCAGCAGCCCCGGGCAGGGGGCTGAGACCCAGTACTTC
CASSPGQGAETQYF
>TRBD1|TRBJ1-1|TRBV10-3|.
TGTGCCATCACGGAGGGGGCTAGTGGGAACACTGAAGCTTTCTTT
CAITEGASGNTEAFF
>.|TRBJ2-1|TRBV20-1|many
TGCAGTGCTGGACCTCCGGGACTGGAGAAGGACAATGAGCAGTTCTTC
CSAGPPGLEKDNEQFF
>.|TRBJ2-3|TRBV18|many
TGTGCCAGCTCACCTACAATGACAGATACGCAGTATTTT
CASSPTMTDTQYF
>.|TRBJ1-1|TRBV18|many
TGTGCCAGCTCACCGCTCCTGAACACTGAAGCTTTCTTT
CASSPLLNTEAFF
>TRBD1|TRBJ1-5|TRBV12-3/TRBV12-4|many
TGTGCCAGCAGAACAGGGGGGGAGAGCAATCAGCCCCAGCATTTT
CASRTGGESNQPQHF
>.|TRBJ2-2|TRBV7-2|many
TGTGCCAGCAGCTTAGCCCCCTTTTTGACACCCCCCGGGGAGCTGTTTTTT
CASSLAPFLTPPGELFF
>.|TRBJ1-6|TRBV19|many
TGTGCCAGTAGTGATGACCCCCCCAGCTCACCCCTCCACTTT
CASSDDPPSSPLHF
>TRBD1|TRBJ1-5|TRBV12-3/TRBV12-4|many
TGTGCCAGCAGTTTAATGGGGACAGGGGATCAGCCCCAGCATTTT
CASSLMGTGDQPQHF
>.|TRBJ1-1|TRBV20-1|many
TGCAGTGCTAGAGATCCCACGAAGATGAACACTGAAGCTTTCTTT
CSARDPTKMNTEAFF
>.|TRBJ2-7|TRBV5-1|few
TGCGCCAGCAGCTTGCTTCCCAACCAGGGGCGGGGTAACGAGCAGTACTTC
CASSLLPNQGRGNEQYF
>.|TRBJ1-6|TRBV27|many
TGTGCCAGCAGTACGGTAGCCCTCCACTTT
CASSTVALHF
>TRBD1|TRBJ1-2|TRBV5-1|few
TGCGCCAGCAGCGACCGGGACAGCTATAACTATGGCTACACCTTC
CASSDRDSYNYGYTF
>.|TRBJ2-1|TRBV12-3/TRBV12-4|.
TGTGCCAGCAGTTTGTTCGGGAGCCTCTCCGATGAGCAGTTCTTC
CASSLFGSLSDEQFF
>.|TRBJ1-2|TRBV28|.
TGTGCCAGCAGTTTAGTGTCATGGGACGGCTACACCTTC
CASSLVSWDGYTF
>.|TRBJ2-2|TRBV24-1|few
TGTGCCACCTCTCCGGGGACCAATCTGAACACCGGGGAGCTGTTTTTT
CATSPGTNLNTGELFF
>TRBD1|TRBJ1-3|TRBV20-1|many
TGCAGTGCTTTCCGGGACAGCTCAATTCTCTCTGGAAACACCATATATTTT
CSAFRDSSILSGNTIYF
>TRBD1|TRBJ1-1|TRBV2|.
TGTGCCAGCAGTCCGGTTGGGACAGGGGGCATAGAGGCTTTCTTT
CASSPVGTGGIEAFF
>.|TRBJ2-7|TRBV6-5|few
TGTGCCAGCAGCCCGGGTCGGGGCGAGCAGTACTTC
CASSPGRGEQYF
>.|TRBJ1-4|TRBV4-2|.
TGTGCCAGCAGCCAAGTTCGAGGGGGGGCCGATGAAAAACTGTTTTTT
CASSQVRGGADEKLFF
>.|TRBJ1-1|TRBV7-9|few
TGTGCCAGCAGCTCGCAGGGGAACACTGAAGCTTTCTTT
CASSSQGNTEAFF
>.|TRBJ2-6|TRBV4-3|few
TGCGCCAGCAGCCAAGGGGCCTCTGGGGCCAACGTCCTGACTTTC
CASSQGASGANVLTF
>TRBD2|TRBJ2-3|TRBV7-9|.
TGTGCCAGCAGGCCGAGCGGGAGAGATACGCAGTATTTT
CASRPSGRDTQYF
>.|TRBJ2-3|TRBV29-1|many
TGCAGCGTTGAAGATCCGGCAGGGGTTCCAGATACGCAGTATTTT
CSVEDPAGVPDTQYF
>.|TRBJ1-1|TRBV6-6|few
TGTGCCAGCAGTTACGGTAGCACTGAAGCTTTCTTT
CASSYGSTEAFF
>TRBD1|TRBJ1-5|TRBV29-1|many
TGCAGCGCCGGACAGGGAGATCAGCCCCAGCATTTT
CSAGQGDQPQHF
>TRBD2|TRBJ2-1|TRBV6-2/TRBV6-3|many
TGTGCCAGCAGTTGGTCCCTATTAGCGGGAGTTAATGAGCAGTTCTTC
CASSWSLLAGVNEQFF
>.|TRBJ1-4|TRBV5-6|many
TGTGCCAGCAGCCTGGACGGATTTAATGAAAAACTGTTTTTT
CASSLDGFNEKLFF
>.|TRBJ2-1|TRBV20-1|many
TGCAGTGGAGGACAGTTATACAATGAGCAGTTCTTC
CSGGQLYNEQFF
>TRBD2|TRBJ2-3|TRBV12-3/TRBV12-4|many
TGTGCCAGCAGTTTCCAGCGGGATAGTAGGACAGATACGCAGTATTTT
CASSFQRDSRTDTQYF
>TRBD1|TRBJ1-2|TRBV7-2|many
TGTGCCAGCAGCTTAGTTAACACAGGGGGAGGAACGTTC
CASSLVNTGGGTF
>.|TRBJ2-2|TRBV29-1|many
TGCAGCGTTGAGGGAAACGCCGGGGAGCTGTTTTTT
CSVEGNAGELFF
>.|TRBJ2-1|TRBV5-1|many
TGCGCCAGCAGCTTGGGACAGAGCTTTACCTACAATGAGCAGTTCTTC
CASSLGQSFTYNEQFF